The TCR beta chain described here comes from a study of OX40 agonist ivuxolimab in advanced cancers. Looking at the study overall: The eligibility criteria allowed prior anti-PD-1, anti-PD-L1 or anti-CTLA-4 therapy, and around 40% had some. Overall study results and limits: Among expanded peripheral T cells, antigen specificity went undetermined.

A word on this clone: What it binds is unknown.

Method: immunoSEQ multiplex PCR; TCRdb's copy keeps in-frame clones and lacks some. The table includes about 85,000 clones, roughly 91% detected once. The CDR3 runs to 14 residues. Germline V CDR1 and CDR2: KGHSH, LQKENI. Deletions cut 6 bases from V and 2 bases from J, with 12 bases between. The TCR sequence derives from an adult with an advanced solid tumor such as melanoma, head and neck, liver or kidney cancer. This specimen was CD4+ or CD8+ T cells sorted from blood, taken in a trial of the OX40 agonist ivuxolimab. V is TRBV18 and J is TRBJ2-3; D might be TRBD1 (6 bases). This CDR3 reads CASSVTGITDTQYF. The DNA for the CDR3 is TGTGCCAGCTCCGTGACAGGAATCACAGATACGCAGTATTTT.